This T cell receptor (beta chain) was retrieved from a study of post-analysis software for immune sequencing data (dated by TCRdb to the mid-2010s). Notes on the research overall: The recorded disease courses included relapsing-remitting, secondary progressive and progressive-relapsing multiple sclerosis, and some patients had no subtype annotation. The patient repertoires were set against 10 to 11 previously published healthy control repertoires from donors whose ages ranged from roughly 6 to 27 years. A subset of samples was prepared in parallel using single-end sample barcoding, then pooled and co-amplified after Illumina adapter ligation.

Receptor libraries were prepared by PCR. The listed sequencing device is Illumina HiSeq 2500. Unique molecular identifiers were incorporated into TCR beta cDNA libraries to reduce PCR and sequencing biases. Approximately 500,000 cDNA molecules were obtained per 1 to 10 million input T cells, so each molecule approximated one T cell. Patient libraries were prepared and sequenced with the same protocol used for the earlier healthy control dataset. Within a given batch, samples were prepared together, multiplexed and sequenced on the same HiSeq lane. The authors' analysis ran thus. Raw barcoded reads were processed with MIGEC, and single-read molecular identifier groups were discarded before consensus assembly and CDR3 extraction. VDJtools was used for post-analysis of the clonotype tables, with diversity normalized by down-sampling every dataset to the smallest sample size. In repertoire overlap clustering, CDR3 amino acid sequences, but not nucleotide sequences, were matched to correct batch-related cross-sample contamination. In-frame beta chains were kept once TCRdb had trimmed the public reads at Q25 with fastp and called clones with MiXCR. Merged by CDR3 protein, the rows form single entries marked with the most common genes and DNA. The V and J calls here are based on TCRdb, not the publication. The sample yields 650,000 to 850,000 distinct CDR3 sequences; more than 45% were counted once. The ten largest make up roughly 4.9% of the sample.

What the authors observed across the whole study: Significantly higher frequencies in patients than in controls were found for about five TRBV segments, including TRBV5-6, TRBV5-1 and TRBV20-1. The multiple sclerosis patient group was slightly younger than the control group. Direct clustering with F measure revealed strong co-clustering of samples prepared in the same batch, which led to a batch-effect correction. Compared with controls, multiple sclerosis patients had significantly lower normalized Chao1 diversity, a finding suggesting substantial peripheral T-cell clonal expansion.

The CDR3 contains 16 residues, cysteine and phenylalanine counted. Only the CDR3 DNA stays, 48 bases, in frame from base 1. CDR1 and CDR2 are read off the germline V gene as SGHDT and YYEEEE. Relative to germline, V is missing 3 bases and J is missing 5 bases, with 7 bases of the junction outside any gene match. To demonstrate the VDJtools post-analysis software, the study profiled TCR beta repertoires from the peripheral blood of about a dozen young patients with multiple sclerosis. The multiple sclerosis patients were children and adolescents ranging in age from roughly 6 to 15 years. With respect to this clonotype: Its antigen has not been determined. Per-base quality was not reported, and no clone a single base away is much larger than it.

What was sequenced was blood. In this chain, TRBV5-6 is recombined with TRBJ2-1; TRBD2 lines up with 11 middle nucleotides. The TCR originated in a girl under 18 with multiple sclerosis. The sequence in DNA is TGTGCCAGCAGCTACTTGACTAGCGGGACCAACAATGAGCAGTTCTTC. This is translated as CASSYLTSGTNNEQFF.